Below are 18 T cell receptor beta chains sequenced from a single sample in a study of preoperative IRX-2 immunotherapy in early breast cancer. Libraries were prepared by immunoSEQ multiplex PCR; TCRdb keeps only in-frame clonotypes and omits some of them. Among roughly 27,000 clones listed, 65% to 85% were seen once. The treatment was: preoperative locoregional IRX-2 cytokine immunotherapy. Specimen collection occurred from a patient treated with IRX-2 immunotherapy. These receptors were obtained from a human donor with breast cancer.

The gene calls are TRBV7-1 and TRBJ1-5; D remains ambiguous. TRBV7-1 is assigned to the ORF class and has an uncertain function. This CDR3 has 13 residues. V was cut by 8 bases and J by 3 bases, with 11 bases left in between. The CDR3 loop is CASSREYNQPQHF. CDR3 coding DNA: TGTGCCAGCTCGAGGGAGTACAATCAGCCCCAGCATTTT.

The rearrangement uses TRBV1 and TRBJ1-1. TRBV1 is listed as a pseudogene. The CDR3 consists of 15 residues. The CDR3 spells CASSQVRLGNTEAFF. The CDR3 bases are TGCGCCAGCAGCCAAGTTAGGCTCGGGAACACTGAAGCTTTCTTT.

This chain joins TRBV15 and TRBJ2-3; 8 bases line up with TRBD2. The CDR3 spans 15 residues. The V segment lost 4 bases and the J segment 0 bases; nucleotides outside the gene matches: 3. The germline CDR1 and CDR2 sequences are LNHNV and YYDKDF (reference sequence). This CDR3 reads CATSTLAGSTDTQYF. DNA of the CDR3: TGTGCCACCAGCACTCTAGCGGGTAGCACAGATACGCAGTATTTT.

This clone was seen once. CDR3 sequence: CASSFGAYNEQFF. CDR3 coding DNA: TGTGCCAGCAGCTTCGGGGCGTACAATGAGCAGTTCTTC. The J gene is TRBJ2-1, the V gene TRBV7-8; D may correspond to TRBD1 or TRBD2 (5 bases each). The V gene's germline CDR1 is SGHVS and CDR2 FQNEAQ. The CDR3 loop spans 13 amino acids. V lost 3 bases and J lost 4, with 7 bases in between.

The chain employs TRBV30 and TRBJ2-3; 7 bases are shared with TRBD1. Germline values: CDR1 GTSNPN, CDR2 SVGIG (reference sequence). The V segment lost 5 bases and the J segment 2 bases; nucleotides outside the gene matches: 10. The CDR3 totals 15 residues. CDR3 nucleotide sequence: TGTGCCTGGGGACGACGACAGGGCCTCACAGATACGCAGTATTTT. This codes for CAWGRRQGLTDTQYF. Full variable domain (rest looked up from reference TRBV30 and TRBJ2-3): SQTIHQWPATLVQPVGSPLSLECTVEGTSNPNLYWYRQAAGRGLQLLFYSVGIGQISSEVPQNLSASRPQDRQFILSSKKLLLSDSGFYLCAWGRRQGLTDTQYFGPGTRLTVL.

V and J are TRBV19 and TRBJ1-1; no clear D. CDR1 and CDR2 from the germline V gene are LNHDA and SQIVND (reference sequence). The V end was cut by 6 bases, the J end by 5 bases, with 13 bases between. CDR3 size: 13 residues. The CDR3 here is CASRVGGWTEAFF. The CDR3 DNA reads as TGTGCCAGTAGGGTCGGCGGGTGGACTGAAGCTTTCTTT.

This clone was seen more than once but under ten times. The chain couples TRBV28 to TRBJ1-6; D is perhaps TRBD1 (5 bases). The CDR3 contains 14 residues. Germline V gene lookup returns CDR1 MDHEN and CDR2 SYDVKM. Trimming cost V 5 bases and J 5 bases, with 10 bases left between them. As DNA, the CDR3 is TGTGCCAGCAGTACGGGACTTAATAATTCACCCCTCCACTTT. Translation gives CASSTGLNNSPLHF.

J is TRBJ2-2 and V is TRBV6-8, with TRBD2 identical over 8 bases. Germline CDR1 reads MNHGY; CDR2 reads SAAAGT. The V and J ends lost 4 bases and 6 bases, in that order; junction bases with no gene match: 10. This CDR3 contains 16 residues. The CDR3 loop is CASSLTVTSVPGELFF. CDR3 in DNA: TGTGCCAGCAGTTTAACCGTGACTAGCGTGCCCGGGGAGCTGTTTTTT.

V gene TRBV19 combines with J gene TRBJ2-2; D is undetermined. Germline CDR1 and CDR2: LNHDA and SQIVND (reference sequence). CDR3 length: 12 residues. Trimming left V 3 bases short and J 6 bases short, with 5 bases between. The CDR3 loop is CASSMFSGELFF. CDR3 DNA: TGTGCCAGTAGTATGTTCTCCGGGGAGCTGTTTTTT. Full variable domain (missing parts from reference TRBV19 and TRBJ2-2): DGGITQSPKYLFRKEGQNVTLSCEQNLNHDAMYWYRQDPGQGLRLIYYSQIVNDFQKGDIAEGYSVSREKKESFPLTVTSAQKNPTAFYLCASSMFSGELFFGEGSRLTVL.

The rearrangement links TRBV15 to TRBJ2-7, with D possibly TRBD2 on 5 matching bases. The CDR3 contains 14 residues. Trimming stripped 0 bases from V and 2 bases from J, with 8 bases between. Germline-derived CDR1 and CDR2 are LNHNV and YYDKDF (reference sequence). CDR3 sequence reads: CATSRDPEAYEQYF. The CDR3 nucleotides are TGTGCCACCAGCAGAGACCCGGAGGCCTACGAGCAGTACTTC.

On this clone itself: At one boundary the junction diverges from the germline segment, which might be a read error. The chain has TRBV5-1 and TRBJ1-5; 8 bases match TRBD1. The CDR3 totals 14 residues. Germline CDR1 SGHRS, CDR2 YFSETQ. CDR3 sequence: CASSFAGGKQPQHF. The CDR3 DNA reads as TGCGCCAGCAGCTTCGCAGGGGGCAAACAGCCCCAGCATTTT.

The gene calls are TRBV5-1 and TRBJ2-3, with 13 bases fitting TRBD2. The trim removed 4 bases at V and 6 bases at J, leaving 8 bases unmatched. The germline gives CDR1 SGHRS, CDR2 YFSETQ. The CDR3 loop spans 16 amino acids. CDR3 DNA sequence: TGCGCCAGCAGCACACTAGCGGGAGGGCCTCTGGATACGCAGTATTTT. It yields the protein CASSTLAGGPLDTQYF.

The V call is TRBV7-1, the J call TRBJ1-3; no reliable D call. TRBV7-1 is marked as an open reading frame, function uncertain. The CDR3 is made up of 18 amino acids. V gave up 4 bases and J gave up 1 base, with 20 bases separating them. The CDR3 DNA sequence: TGTGCCAGCAGCTTGGCCGGGCGATTTACGGCTTCTGGAAACACCATATATTTT. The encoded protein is CASSLAGRFTASGNTIYF.

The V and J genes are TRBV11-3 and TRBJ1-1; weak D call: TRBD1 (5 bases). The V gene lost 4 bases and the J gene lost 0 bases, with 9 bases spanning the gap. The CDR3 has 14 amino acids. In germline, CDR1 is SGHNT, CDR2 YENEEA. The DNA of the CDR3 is TGTGCCAGCAGCTCGACAGTTATGAACACTGAAGCTTTCTTT. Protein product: CASSSTVMNTEAFF.

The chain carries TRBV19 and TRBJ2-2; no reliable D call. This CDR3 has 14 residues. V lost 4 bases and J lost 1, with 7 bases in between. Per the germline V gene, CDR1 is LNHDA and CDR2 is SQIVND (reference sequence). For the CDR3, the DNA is TGTGCCAGTAGTAGAGATTGGAACACCGGGGAGCTGTTTTTT. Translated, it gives CASSRDWNTGELFF.

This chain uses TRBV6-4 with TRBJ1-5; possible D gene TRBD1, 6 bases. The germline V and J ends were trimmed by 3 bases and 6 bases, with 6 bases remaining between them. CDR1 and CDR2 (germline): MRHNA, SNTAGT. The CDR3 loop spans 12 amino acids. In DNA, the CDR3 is TGTGCCAGCAGTGAAGGGGGTCAGCCCCAGCATTTT. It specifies CASSEGGQPQHF.

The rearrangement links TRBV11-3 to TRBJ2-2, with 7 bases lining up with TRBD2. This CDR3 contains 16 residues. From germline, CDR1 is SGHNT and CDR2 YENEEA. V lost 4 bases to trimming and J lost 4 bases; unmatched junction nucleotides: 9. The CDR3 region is CASSSSSGIRTGELFF. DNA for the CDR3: TGTGCCAGCAGCTCGTCTAGCGGAATCCGCACCGGGGAGCTGTTTTTT.

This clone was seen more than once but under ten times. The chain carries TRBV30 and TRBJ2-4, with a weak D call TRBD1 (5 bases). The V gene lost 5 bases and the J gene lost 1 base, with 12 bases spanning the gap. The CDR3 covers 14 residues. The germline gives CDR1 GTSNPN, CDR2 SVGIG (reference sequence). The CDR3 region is CAWGQGFAKNIQYF. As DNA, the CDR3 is TGTGCCTGGGGGCAGGGTTTTGCCAAAAACATTCAGTACTTC.